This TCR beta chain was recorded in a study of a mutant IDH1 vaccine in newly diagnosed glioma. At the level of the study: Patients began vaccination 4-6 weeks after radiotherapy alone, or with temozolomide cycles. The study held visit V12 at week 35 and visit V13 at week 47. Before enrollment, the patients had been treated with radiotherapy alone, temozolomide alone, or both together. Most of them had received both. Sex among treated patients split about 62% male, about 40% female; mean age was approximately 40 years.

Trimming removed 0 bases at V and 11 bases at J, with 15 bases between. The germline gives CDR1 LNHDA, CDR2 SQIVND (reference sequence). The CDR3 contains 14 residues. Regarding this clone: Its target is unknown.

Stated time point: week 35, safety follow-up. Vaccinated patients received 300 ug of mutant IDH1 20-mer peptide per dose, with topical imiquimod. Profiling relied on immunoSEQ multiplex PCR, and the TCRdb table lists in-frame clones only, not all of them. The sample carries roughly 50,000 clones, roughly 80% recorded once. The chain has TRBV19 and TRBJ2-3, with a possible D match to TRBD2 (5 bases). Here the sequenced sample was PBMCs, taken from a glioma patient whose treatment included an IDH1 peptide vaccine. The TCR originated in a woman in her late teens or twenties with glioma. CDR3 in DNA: TGTGCCAGTAGTATAGATCCAGCCTCGGAGGTGCAGTATTTT. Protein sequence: CASSIDPASEVQYF.